This T cell receptor beta chain was obtained from a study of CD8+ T cells in alopecia areata (dated by TCRdb to between 2017 and 2018). Background for the entire study: To study T cell clonal expansion in alopecia areata, the researchers applied high-throughput TCRbeta sequencing to both the C3H/HeJ mouse model and human patients. Human TCRbeta sequencing covered scalp tissue and sorted CD4+ and CD8+ peripheral blood T cells from patchy and totalis/universalis alopecia areata patients and healthy controls. Scalp clonality was compared across normal scalp (n=4), patchy alopecia areata scalp (n=8), and alopecia totalis/universalis scalp (n=8). RNA was obtained with the PAXgene miRNA kit for fixed scalp, the miRNeasy kit for PBMCs, and the RNeasy kit for mouse skin. immunoSEQ multiplex PCR using 35 Vbeta forward primers and 13 Jbeta reverse primers was used to amplify TCRbeta CDR3 regions. What the authors observed across the whole study: Compared with mice, TCR sequences shared between patients were less clear, possibly partly because of HLA diversity across the patient population. Higher clonality and more expanded CD8+ clones were observed in lesional scalp than in normal scalp, particularly in alopecia totalis/universalis, a finding suggestive of antigenic drive. Scalp TCR repertoire analysis is complicated because resident alphabeta T cells in normal human skin are also sequenced, whereas mouse skin is dominated by gammadelta T cells.

CDR1 and CDR2 were assigned from the germline V gene as SGHRS and YFSETQ. After removal of 4 bases from V and 3 bases from J, the junction retains 7 bases not matched to a gene. From its cysteine to its phenylalanine, the CDR3 spans 15 amino acids. Only CDR3 DNA remains: 45 bases, in frame from the first base. On this clone: Its antigen target is currently unknown. Per-base qualities were not stored, and no clone one base away is much larger.

PBMCs were isolated by density centrifugation and stained for CD3, CD4 and CD8, and CD4+ and CD8+ T cells were sorted on a FACSAria. Scalp biopsies and blood samples were provided by unaffected controls. Libraries were made using the immunoSEQ multiplex PCR assay. RNA was extracted from all samples and reverse transcribed into cDNA as template for TCR sequencing. SuperScript III was used for first-strand cDNA synthesis, primed with a 2:1 mix of oligo-dT and random hexamers. A synthetic immune receptor repertoire was used to measure amplification bias, and any remaining bias was corrected computationally. The study's own analysis went as follows. After raw reads were preprocessed to remove errors, the CDR3 was defined following IMGT conventions as running from the conserved cysteine to phenylalanine. Clonality was calculated as 1 minus Shannon entropy normalized by log2 of the number of productive unique TCRs. CD4 or CD8 identity of scalp clones was inferred by cross-referencing scalp TCRbeta sequences with sorted blood CD4 and CD8 repertoires. Held by TCRdb, this immuneACCESS table contains in-frame sequences only and omits some clones. Under half of the omission traces to an unresolved V gene where checked; the cause of the rest is unknown. V and J calls and clone size come straight from that table; D and trimming were deduced from the DNA. The sample data list 110,000 to 150,000 clones, and 62% of these were observed just once. The ten largest account for 35% to 45% of the sample.

This clonotype originated in a human donor in good health. The chain couples TRBV5-1 to TRBJ1-5; TRBD1 fits 7 bases in the junction. The sequencing sample was made of CD8+ T cells sorted from blood. The CDR3 region has the sequence CASSPTGLSNQPQHF. The DNA is TGCGCCAGCAGCCCGACAGGGTTGTCCAATCAGCCCCAGCATTTT. When the CDR3 is completed using the reference TRBV5-1 and TRBJ1-5 genes on either side, the full variable domain is KAGVTQTPRYLIKTRGQQVTLSCSPISGHRSVSWYQQTPGQGLQFLFEYFSETQRNKGNFPGRFSGRQFSNSRSEMNVSTLELGDSALYLCASSPTGLSNQPQHFGDGTRLSIL.